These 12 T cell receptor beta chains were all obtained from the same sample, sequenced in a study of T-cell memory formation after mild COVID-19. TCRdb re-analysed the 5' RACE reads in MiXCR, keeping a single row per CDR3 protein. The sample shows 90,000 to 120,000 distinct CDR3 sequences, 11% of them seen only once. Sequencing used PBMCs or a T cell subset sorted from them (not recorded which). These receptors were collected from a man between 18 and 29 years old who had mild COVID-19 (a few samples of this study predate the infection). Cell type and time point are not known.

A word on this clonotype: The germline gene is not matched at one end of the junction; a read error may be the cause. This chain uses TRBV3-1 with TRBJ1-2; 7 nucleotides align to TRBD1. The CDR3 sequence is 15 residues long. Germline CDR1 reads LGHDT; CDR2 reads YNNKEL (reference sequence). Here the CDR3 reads CASHYTGTANYVYTF. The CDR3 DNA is TGTGCCAGCCATTATACGGGGACAGCTAACTATGTCTACACCTTC.

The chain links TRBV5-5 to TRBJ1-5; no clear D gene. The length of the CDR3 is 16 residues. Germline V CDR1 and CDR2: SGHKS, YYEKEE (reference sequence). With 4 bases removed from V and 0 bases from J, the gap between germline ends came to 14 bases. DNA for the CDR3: TGTGCCAGCAGCCTTGAGGATCAGGTTAGCAATCAGCCCCAGCATTTT. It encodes CASSLEDQVSNQPQHF.

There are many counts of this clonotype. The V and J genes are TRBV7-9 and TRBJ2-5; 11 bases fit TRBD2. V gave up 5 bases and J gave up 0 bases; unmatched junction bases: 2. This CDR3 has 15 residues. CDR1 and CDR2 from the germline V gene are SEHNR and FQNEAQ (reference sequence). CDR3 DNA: TGTGCCAGCAGCCCTAGCGGGGGGTACCAAGAGACCCAGTACTTC. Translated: CASSPSGGYQETQYF.

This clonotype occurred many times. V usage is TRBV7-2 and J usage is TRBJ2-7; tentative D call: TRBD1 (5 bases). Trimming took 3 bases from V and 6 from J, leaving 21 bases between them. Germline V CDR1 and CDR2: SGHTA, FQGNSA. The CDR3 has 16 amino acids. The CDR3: CASSFPTSGDRGEQYF. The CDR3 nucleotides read TGTGCCAGCAGCTTCCCCACTTCGGGTGACAGAGGCGAGCAGTACTTC.

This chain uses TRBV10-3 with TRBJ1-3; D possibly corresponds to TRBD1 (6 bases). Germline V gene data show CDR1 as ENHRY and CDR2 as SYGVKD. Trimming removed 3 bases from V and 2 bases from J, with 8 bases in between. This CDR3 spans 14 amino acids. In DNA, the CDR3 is TGTGCCATCAGTGACAGGGGAGCTGGAAACACCATATATTTT. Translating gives CAISDRGAGNTIYF.

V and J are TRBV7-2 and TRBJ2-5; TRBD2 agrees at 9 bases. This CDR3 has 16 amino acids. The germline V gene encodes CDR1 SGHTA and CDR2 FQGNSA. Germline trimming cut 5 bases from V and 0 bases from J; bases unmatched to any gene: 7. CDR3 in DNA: TGTGCCAGCAGCACCCGCGGGGGGGGCTACCAAGAGACCCAGTACTTC. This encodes CASSTRGGGYQETQYF.

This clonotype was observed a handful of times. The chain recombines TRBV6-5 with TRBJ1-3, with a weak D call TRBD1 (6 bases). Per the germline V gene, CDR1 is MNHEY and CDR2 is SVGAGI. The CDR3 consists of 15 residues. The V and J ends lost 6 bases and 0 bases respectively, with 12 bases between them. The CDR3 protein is CASSSGQLSGNTIYF. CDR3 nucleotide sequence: TGTGCCAGCAGCTCCGGACAGCTCTCTGGAAACACCATATATTTT.

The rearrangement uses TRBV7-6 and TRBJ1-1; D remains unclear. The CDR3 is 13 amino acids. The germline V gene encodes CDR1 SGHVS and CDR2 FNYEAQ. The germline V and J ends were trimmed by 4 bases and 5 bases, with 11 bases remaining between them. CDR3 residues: CASSSHMGTEAFF. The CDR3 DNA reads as TGTGCCAGCAGCTCTCATATGGGAACTGAAGCTTTCTTT.

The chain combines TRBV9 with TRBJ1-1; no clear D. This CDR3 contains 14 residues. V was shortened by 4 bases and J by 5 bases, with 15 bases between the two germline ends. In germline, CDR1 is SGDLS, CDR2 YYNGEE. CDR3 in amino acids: CASSPPAGRTEAFF. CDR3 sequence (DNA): TGTGCCAGCAGCCCACCAGCGGGTAGAACTGAAGCTTTCTTT.

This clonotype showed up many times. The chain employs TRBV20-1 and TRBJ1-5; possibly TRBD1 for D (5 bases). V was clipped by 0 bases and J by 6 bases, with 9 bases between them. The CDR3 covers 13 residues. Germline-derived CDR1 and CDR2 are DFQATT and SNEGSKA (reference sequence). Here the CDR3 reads CSAREGLAQPQHF. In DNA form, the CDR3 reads TGCAGTGCTAGAGAGGGGCTAGCTCAGCCCCAGCATTTT.

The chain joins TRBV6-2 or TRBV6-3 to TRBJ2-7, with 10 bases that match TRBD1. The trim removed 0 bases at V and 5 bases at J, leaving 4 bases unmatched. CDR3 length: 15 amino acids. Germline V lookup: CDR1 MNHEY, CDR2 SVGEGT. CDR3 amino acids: CASSYSRDRGHEQYF. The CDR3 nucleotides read TGTGCCAGCAGTTACTCACGGGACAGGGGCCACGAGCAGTACTTC.

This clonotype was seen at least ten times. The CDR3 protein is CASSPQGVDYEQYF. In nucleotides, the CDR3 is TGTGCCAGCAGCCCTCAGGGGGTCGATTACGAGCAGTACTTC. The genes are TRBV4-2 and TRBJ2-7; TRBD1 aligns across 7 bases. Trimming removed 4 bases from V and 4 bases from J; junction bases left unmatched: 7. There are 14 residues in the CDR3. Germline loops: CDR1 LGHNA, CDR2 YNFKEQ.